Presented here are 6 T cell receptor beta chains from one specimen sequenced in a study of CD8 T cells in Susac syndrome. Random hexamers were used to reverse transcribe roughly 0.45 to 1 ug of RNA. TCRdb re-called the immunoSEQ multiplex PCR reads through MiXCR, storing one row per CDR3 protein. Of roughly 330,000 distinct CDR3 sequences detected, 92% appear once; the ten largest clones hold about 0.07%. The material sequenced was CD4+ T cells from PBMCs. All receptors derive from a human donor with multiple sclerosis.

The genes are TRBV7-3 and TRBJ2-1; 8 bases agree with TRBD2. Germline CDR1 and CDR2: SGHTA and FQGTGA. This CDR3 has 15 residues. With 4 bases clipped from V and 5 bases from J, the junction kept 7 bases outside the gene matches. CDR3 DNA sequence: TGTGCCAGCAGCTCTCAAGCGGGGGCCAACAATGAGCAGTTCTTC. Amino acids: CASSSQAGANNEQFF.

V is TRBV20-1 and J is TRBJ2-1, with a tentative D call TRBD2 (6 bases). Germline CDR1 and CDR2: DFQATT and SNEGSKA (reference sequence). The CDR3 covers 14 residues. Trimming took off 3 bases at V and 8 bases at J, with 17 bases between the two ends. The CDR3 protein is CSASGGEIYYEQFF. The DNA of the CDR3 is TGCAGTGCTAGCGGCGGGGAGATATATTATGAGCAGTTCTTC.

The rearrangement joins TRBV5-1 to TRBJ2-7, with 9 bases fitting TRBD2. CDR3 length equals 14 residues. Germline V gene data show CDR1 as SGHRS and CDR2 as YFSETQ. V dropped 2 bases and J dropped 5; count of bases not matched to a gene: 5. The CDR3: CASSFGTSPNEQYF. Here the CDR3 DNA reads TGCGCCAGCAGCTTCGGGACTAGCCCCAACGAGCAGTACTTC.

V gene TRBV25-1 combines with J gene TRBJ2-1; D not certain. Trimming cost V 8 bases and J 0 bases, with 17 bases left between them. The CDR3 loop spans 16 amino acids. Germline V gene sequence: CDR1 MGHDK, CDR2 SYGVNS. CDR3 sequence reads: CASQPEWQSSYNEQFF. The CDR3 nucleotides read TGTGCCAGCCAACCTGAATGGCAAAGCTCCTACAATGAGCAGTTCTTC.

This chain uses TRBV5-6 with TRBJ2-1; D call uncertain. This CDR3 region has 15 residues. Germline CDR1 is SGHDT and CDR2 is YYEEEE. V shed 4 bases and J shed 6 bases, with 17 bases lying between them. The CDR3 loop is CASSHTGLIPNEQFF. DNA of the CDR3: TGTGCCAGCAGCCACACTGGCTTGATTCCCAATGAGCAGTTCTTC.

The chain uses TRBV6-5 and TRBJ1-3; D call uncertain. Germline V gives CDR1 MNHEY, CDR2 SVGAGI. Trimming took 2 bases from V and 2 from J, leaving 13 bases between them. This CDR3 is 16 amino acids long. CDR3 residues: CASSYSRRHAGNTIYF. CDR3 sequence (DNA): TGTGCCAGCAGTTACAGTCGCCGACATGCTGGAAACACCATATATTTT.